Shown below are 11 T cell receptor beta chains from a single sample sequenced in a study of response to subunit inactivated influenza vaccine. In TCRdb, the RT-PCR reads were re-called with MiXCR into one record per CDR3 protein. Among under 200,000 distinct CDR3 sequences listed, about 11% were seen once. Sequences were derived from CD8+ T cells sorted from PBMCs, sampled around 25 months after vaccination. These receptors were taken from a man in his fifties or sixties who received an inactivated influenza vaccine.

There are a few counts of this clonotype. The gene calls are TRBV4-1 and TRBJ2-3; D perhaps matches TRBD1 (5 bases). V gave up 2 bases and J gave up 0 bases, with 15 bases separating them. The germline V gene has CDR1 MGHRA and CDR2 YSYEKL. The CDR3 covers 17 residues. CDR3 sequence (DNA): TGCGCCAGCAGCCAAACACGTACAGGTGCTAGCACAGATACGCAGTATTTT. Translating gives CASSQTRTGASTDTQYF.

J is TRBJ2-5 and V is TRBV5-4, with D perhaps matching TRBD2 (5 bases). The CDR3 sequence is 14 residues long. Trimming removed 6 bases at V and 2 bases at J, with 14 bases between. Germline CDR1 is SGHNT and CDR2 is YYREEE (reference sequence). CDR3 residues: CASTTVPGQETQYF. For the CDR3, the DNA is TGTGCCAGCACCACTGTACCGGGACAAGAGACCCAGTACTTC.

In nucleotides, the CDR3 is TGTGCCAGCAGTAAAGCGGGAGCTTTGAATGAGCAGTTCTTC. This encodes CASSKAGALNEQFF. The chain carries TRBV27 and TRBJ2-1, with 8 bases lining up with TRBD2. Germline-derived CDR1 and CDR2 are MNHEY and SMNVEV (reference sequence). The length of the CDR3 is 14 residues. J lost 7 bases, V lost 5 bases, and 7 bases had no gene match.

V usage is TRBV27 and J usage is TRBJ2-5; D may be TRBD1 (6 bases). With 3 bases removed from V and 2 bases from J, the gap between germline ends came to 10 bases. Looked up from germline, CDR1 is MNHEY and CDR2 is SMNVEV (reference sequence). This CDR3 comprises 14 residues. The CDR3 sequence is CASSLGHTQETQYF. Here the CDR3 DNA reads TGTGCCAGCAGTTTGGGACACACTCAAGAGACCCAGTACTTC.

This clonotype was seen many times. The rearrangement links TRBV12-3 or TRBV12-4 to TRBJ2-1, with 11 bases aligning to TRBD2. The CDR3 contains 15 residues. V was pared by 6 bases and J by 0 bases, with 1 base of the junction left unmatched. The CDR3 sequence: CASRTSGSSYNEQFF. As DNA, the CDR3 is TGTGCCAGCAGAACTAGCGGGAGCTCCTACAATGAGCAGTTCTTC.

This clonotype was seen a handful of times. The chain joins TRBV28 to TRBJ2-1; 9 nucleotides match TRBD2. This CDR3 region has 16 residues. V was clipped by 1 base and J by 9 bases; unmatched bases: 10. Germline-derived CDR1 and CDR2 are MDHEN and SYDVKM. The CDR3 spells CASSLLFSGSRVEQFF. The DNA for the CDR3 is TGTGCCAGCAGTTTATTATTTAGCGGGAGTAGGGTTGAGCAGTTCTTC.

The chain joins TRBV12-3 or TRBV12-4 to TRBJ2-7, with D hard to call. V was shortened by 1 base and J by 4 bases, with 11 bases between the two germline ends. This CDR3 is built from 14 residues. CDR3 DNA sequence: TGTGCCAGCAGTTTAGGTAGTACTCAGTACGAGCAGTACTTC. Translated, it gives CASSLGSTQYEQYF.

This clonotype was seen a handful of times. This CDR3 reads CASSQASGPYEQYF. The DNA of the CDR3 is TGTGCCAGCAGCCAGGCCAGCGGGCCCTACGAGCAGTACTTC. The rearrangement uses TRBV11-1 and TRBJ2-7, with a possible D match to TRBD2 (6 bases). V lost 5 bases and J lost 2, with 13 bases in between. This CDR3 contains 14 residues. Germline CDR1 is SGHAT and CDR2 is FQDESV (reference sequence). Supplemented by reference TRBV11-1 and TRBJ2-7, the full variable domain reads EAEVAQSPRYKITEKSQAVAFWCDPISGHATLYWYRQILGQGPELLVQFQDESVVDDSQLPKDRFSAERLKGVDSTLKIQPAELGDSAMYLCASSQASGPYEQYFGPGTRLTVT.

The chain uses TRBV7-6 and TRBJ2-1, with D possibly TRBD1 on 5 matching bases. Germline CDR1 SGHVS, CDR2 FNYEAQ. The V gene lost 5 bases and the J gene lost 4 bases, with 24 bases spanning the gap. This CDR3 region has 18 residues. For the CDR3, the DNA is TGTGCCAGCAGCCTAAGGGTCCAACAGGCCGGGTTTTACAATGAGCAGTTCTTC. Translating gives CASSLRVQQAGFYNEQFF.

At least ten counts were recorded for this clonotype. The gene calls are TRBV3-1 and TRBJ2-1, with a weak D call TRBD2 (6 bases). V shed 0 bases and J shed 2 bases, with 8 bases lying between them. This CDR3 has 15 residues. Germline V gene lookup returns CDR1 LGHDT and CDR2 YNNKEL (reference sequence). CDR3: CASSQDGGAYNEQFF. The CDR3 bases are TGTGCCAGCAGCCAAGACGGCGGGGCCTACAATGAGCAGTTCTTC.

This clonotype has more than one count but fewer than ten. The chain employs TRBV7-6 and TRBJ1-4, with D uncertain. The CDR3 contains 11 residues. Per the germline V gene, CDR1 is SGHVS and CDR2 is FNYEAQ. Trimming removed 7 bases from V and 8 bases from J, with 8 bases in between. The CDR3 here is CASTQGEKLFF. For the CDR3, the DNA is TGTGCCAGCACCCAAGGAGAAAAACTGTTTTTT.